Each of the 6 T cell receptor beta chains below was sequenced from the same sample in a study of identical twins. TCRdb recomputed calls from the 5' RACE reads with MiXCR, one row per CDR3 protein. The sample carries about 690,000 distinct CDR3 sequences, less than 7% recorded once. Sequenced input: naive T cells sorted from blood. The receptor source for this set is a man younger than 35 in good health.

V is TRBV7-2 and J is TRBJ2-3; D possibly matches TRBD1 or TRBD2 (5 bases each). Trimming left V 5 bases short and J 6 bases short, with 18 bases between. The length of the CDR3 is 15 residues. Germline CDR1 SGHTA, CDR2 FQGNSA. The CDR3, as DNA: TGTGCCAGCAGCCGGGGCCCCATCCACTCCGATACGCAGTATTTT. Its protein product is CASSRGPIHSDTQYF.

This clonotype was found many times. The CDR3: CASTPGRGFYEQYF. In DNA form, the CDR3 reads TGTGCCAGCACCCCCGGACGGGGGTTCTACGAGCAGTACTTC. This rearrangement joins TRBV28 to TRBJ2-7; TRBD2 is a possible D gene (6 bases). Germline CDR1 and CDR2: MDHEN and SYDVKM. The CDR3 is 14 residues long. The V end was cut by 7 bases, the J end by 3 bases, with 16 bases between.

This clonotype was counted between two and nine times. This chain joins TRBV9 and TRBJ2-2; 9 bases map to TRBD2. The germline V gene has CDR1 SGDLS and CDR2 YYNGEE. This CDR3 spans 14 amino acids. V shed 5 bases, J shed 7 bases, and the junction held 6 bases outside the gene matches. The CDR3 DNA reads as TGTGCCAGCAGGACTAGCGGCGCGGACGGGGAGCTGTTTTTT. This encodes CASRTSGADGELFF.

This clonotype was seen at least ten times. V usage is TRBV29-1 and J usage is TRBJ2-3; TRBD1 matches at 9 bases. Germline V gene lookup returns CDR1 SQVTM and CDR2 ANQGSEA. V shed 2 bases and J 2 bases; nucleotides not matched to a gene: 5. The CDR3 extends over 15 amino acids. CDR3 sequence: CSVERQGDNTDTQYF. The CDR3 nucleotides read TGCAGCGTTGAACGACAGGGGGACAACACAGATACGCAGTATTTT.

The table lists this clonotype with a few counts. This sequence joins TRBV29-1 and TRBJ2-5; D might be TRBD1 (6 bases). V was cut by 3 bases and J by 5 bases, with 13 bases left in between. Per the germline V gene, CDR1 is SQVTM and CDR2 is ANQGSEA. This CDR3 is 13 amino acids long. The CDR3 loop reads CSVDPGEMETQYF. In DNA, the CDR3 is TGCAGCGTTGATCCAGGGGAGATGGAGACCCAGTACTTC.

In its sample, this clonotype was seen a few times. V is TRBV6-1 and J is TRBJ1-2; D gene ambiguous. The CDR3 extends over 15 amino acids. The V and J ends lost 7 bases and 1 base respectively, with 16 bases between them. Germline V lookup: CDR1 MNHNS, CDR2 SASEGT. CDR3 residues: CASILRVGFNYGYTF. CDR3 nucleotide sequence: TGTGCCAGCATATTGCGGGTGGGCTTTAACTATGGCTACACCTTC.